These 24 T cell receptor beta chains were all obtained from the same sample, sequenced in a study of cytomegalovirus exposure and HLA in healthy donors. Primers for the PCR totalled 60 Vbeta and 13 Jbeta. Profiled with immunoSEQ multiplex PCR; TCRdb holds only in-frame clones, not every one. Altogether 200,000 or so clones are present, approximately 85% being singletons, with the ten largest covering 2.7%. Sequenced input: PBMCs. Receptor source: a middle-aged woman in good health and CMV-seronegative.

The chain combines TRBV5-1 with TRBJ2-1; 7 bases line up with TRBD2. V lost 5 bases and J lost 7; bases outside the gene matches: 12. Germline CDR1 SGHRS, CDR2 YFSETQ. The CDR3 has 15 residues. DNA of the CDR3: TGCGCCAGCAGTCGTGGGGGGAGGGCGCTAAATGAGCAGTTCTTC. Translated: CASSRGGRALNEQFF.

In DNA, the CDR3 is TGTGCCAGCAGCGAGGCAGGGGGTCCGGTATACAATGAGCAGTTCTTC. The encoded protein is CASSEAGGPVYNEQFF. The chain employs TRBV5-8 and TRBJ2-1, with 7 bases identical to TRBD1. V lost 4 bases, J lost 4 bases, and 11 bases stayed unmatched. Germline-derived CDR1 and CDR2 are SGHTS and YDEGEE. The CDR3 is 16 residues long.

V gene TRBV7-8 combines with J gene TRBJ2-2; TRBD1 matches at 9 bases. The CDR3 runs 15 residues. The germline CDR1 and CDR2 sequences are SGHVS and FQNEAQ. Germline trimming cut 3 bases from V and 4 bases from J; bases unmatched to any gene: 3. CDR3 DNA sequence: TGTGCCAGCAGCTTGGGGACAGGGTTCACCGGGGAGCTGTTTTTT. Translated, it gives CASSLGTGFTGELFF.

The chain carries TRBV10-3 and TRBJ2-5, with D perhaps matching TRBD1 (6 bases). There are 13 residues in the CDR3. Germline V gene data show CDR1 as ENHRY and CDR2 as SYGVKD. Between the trimmed V and J ends, which lost 10 bases and 4 bases, there was a span of 16 bases. CDR3: CATRTGIIETQYF. CDR3 sequence (DNA): TGTGCCACCCGAACAGGGATTATAGAGACCCAGTACTTC.

The chain carries TRBV28 and TRBJ2-3, with D possibly matching TRBD2 (5 bases). With 7 bases removed from V and 1 base from J, the gap between germline ends came to 12 bases. The CDR3 sequence is 14 residues long. From germline, CDR1 is MDHEN and CDR2 SYDVKM. CDR3 bases: TGTGCCAGCACCAAAATGGGAGGCACAGATACGCAGTATTTT. Residues: CASTKMGGTDTQYF.

V is TRBV9 and J is TRBJ1-1, with unresolved D. The V and J ends lost 3 bases and 4 bases respectively, with 19 bases between them. Germline V gives CDR1 SGDLS, CDR2 YYNGEE. The CDR3 has 16 residues. In DNA, the CDR3 is TGTGCCAGCAGCGCTAGAGGAGGGCGAACGGCCACTGAAGCTTTCTTT. Amino acid sequence: CASSARGGRTATEAFF.

The genes are TRBV6-5 and TRBJ2-7, with D perhaps TRBD2 (6 bases). V was pared by 7 bases and J by 3 bases, with 19 bases between. The CDR3 is made up of 15 amino acids. Per germline, CDR1 MNHEY and CDR2 SVGAGI. The CDR3 sequence: CASTALEGRYYEQYF. The CDR3, as DNA: TGTGCCAGCACCGCGCTTGAGGGGAGGTACTACGAGCAGTACTTC.

This clone was detected only once. The chain uses TRBV20-1 and TRBJ2-1; D not certain. Germline-derived CDR1 and CDR2 are DFQATT and SNEGSKA (reference sequence). Trimming left V 5 bases short and J 11 bases short, with 13 bases between. The length of the CDR3 is 11 residues. The CDR3 here is CSAAPQVQQFF. CDR3 sequence (DNA): TGCAGTGCTGCCCCCCAGGTTCAGCAGTTCTTC.

The V gene is TRBV30, the J gene TRBJ1-4; maybe TRBD1 (6 bases). Trimming left V 3 bases short and J 4 bases short, with 12 bases between. This CDR3 has 14 amino acids. Germline V CDR1 and CDR2: GTSNPN, SVGIG (reference sequence). The CDR3 here is CAWRGAGNNEKLFF. As DNA, the CDR3 is TGTGCCTGGAGGGGGGCAGGGAATAATGAAAAACTGTTTTTT.

The chain is built from TRBV18 and TRBJ1-2, with no clear D. This CDR3 has 15 amino acids. The germline V gene has CDR1 KGHSH and CDR2 LQKENI. The V gene lost 2 bases and the J gene lost 4 bases, with 14 bases spanning the gap. The CDR3 region is CASSPGQDTFYGYTF. CDR3 sequence (DNA): TGTGCCAGCTCACCAGGGCAGGATACATTCTATGGCTACACCTTC.

The genes are TRBV28 and TRBJ1-1; the D is unclear. Germline V CDR1 and CDR2: MDHEN, SYDVKM. Trimming removed 6 bases from V and 3 bases from J, with 17 bases in between. The CDR3 sequence is 15 residues long. The CDR3 nucleotides read TGTGCCAGCAGATTACCATTAGCAGCAGACACTGAAGCTTTCTTT. This encodes CASRLPLAADTEAFF.

The CDR3 reads CASSFEQGNEQFF. DNA for the CDR3: TGTGCCAGCAGCTTCGAACAGGGTAATGAGCAGTTCTTC. The chain joins TRBV7-3 to TRBJ2-1, with a weak D call TRBD1 (6 bases). The CDR3 length is 13 residues. The germline V gene has CDR1 SGHTA and CDR2 FQGTGA. V was trimmed by 3 bases and J by 7 bases, leaving 10 bases between them. The whole variable domain, remainder taken from reference TRBV7-3 and TRBJ2-1, is GAGVSQTPSNKVTEKGKYVELRCDPISGHTALYWYRQSLGQGPEFLIYFQGTGAADDSGLPNDRFFAVRPEGSVSTLKIQRTERGDSAVYLCASSFEQGNEQFFGPGTRLTVL.

A word on this clone: Its ends do not fully match the called genes, so a read error is possible. CDR3 coding DNA: TGTTCCAGCAGCCCCCACGGGGAGACCCAGTACTTC. Protein product: CSSSPHGETQYF. The chain joins TRBV7-9 to TRBJ2-5; D is undetermined. The CDR3 is made up of 12 amino acids. Germline CDR1 SEHNR, CDR2 FQNEAQ (reference sequence).

This sequence joins TRBV5-1 and TRBJ1-2; D is perhaps TRBD1 (6 bases). V was cut by 5 bases and J by 2 bases, with 28 bases left in between. This CDR3 is built from 19 residues. CDR1 and CDR2 (germline): SGHRS, YFSETQ. The CDR3 spells CASSHNQPLRDTGNYGYTF. In DNA, the CDR3 is TGCGCCAGCAGTCACAACCAGCCCCTCCGGGACACCGGGAACTATGGCTACACCTTC. Combining the CDR3 with reference TRBV5-1 and TRBJ1-2 gives the whole variable domain KAGVTQTPRYLIKTRGQQVTLSCSPISGHRSVSWYQQTPGQGLQFLFEYFSETQRNKGNFPGRFSGRQFSNSRSEMNVSTLELGDSALYLCASSHNQPLRDTGNYGYTFGSGTRLTVV.

The chain recombines TRBV30 with TRBJ2-2; 7 bases are shared with TRBD2. CDR1 and CDR2 (germline): GTSNPN, SVGIG (reference sequence). V trimming: 3 bases; J trimming: 4 bases; junction bases outside the gene matches: 5. The CDR3 extends over 14 amino acids. CDR3 nucleotide sequence: TGTGCCTGGAGGGGAGGGTTGGCCACCGGGGAGCTGTTTTTT. Translating it yields CAWRGGLATGELFF.

The J gene is TRBJ2-7, the V gene TRBV9, with a tentative D call TRBD2 (5 bases). CDR3 size: 16 residues. Germline-derived CDR1 and CDR2 are SGDLS and YYNGEE. Trimming cost V 4 bases and J 3 bases, with 20 bases left between them. CDR3: CASSKSSGDGLYEQYF. The CDR3 DNA follows: TGTGCCAGCAGCAAATCTAGTGGGGATGGACTCTACGAGCAGTACTTC. The variable domain in full, with the rest retrieved from reference TRBV9 and TRBJ2-7, is DSGVTQTPKHLITATGQRVTLRCSPRSGDLSVYWYQQSLDQGLQFLIQYYNGEERAKGNILERFSAQQFPDLHSELNLSSLELGDSALYFCASSKSSGDGLYEQYFGPGTRLTVT.

The chain combines TRBV11-2 with TRBJ1-1; possible D gene TRBD1, 6 bases. The CDR3 totals 14 residues. V lost 1 base and J 5 bases, leaving 11 bases between the germline ends. Germline V gene lookup returns CDR1 SGHAT and CDR2 FQNNGV. CDR3 in DNA: TGTGCCAGCAGCTTAGTTCAGGGGCGGACTGAAGCTTTCTTT. This gives the protein CASSLVQGRTEAFF.

This chain links TRBV4-2 with TRBJ1-2; no definite D call. The CDR3 length is 13 residues. V was cut by 0 bases and J by 14 bases, with 16 bases left in between. The germline gives CDR1 LGHNA, CDR2 YNFKEQ. CDR3 DNA: TGTGCCAGCAGCCAAGACCGGACTCCCCCGGGAACCTTC. Translation gives CASSQDRTPPGTF.

The chain joins TRBV15 to TRBJ1-3; D unclear. The length of the CDR3 is 14 residues. Germline CDR1 reads LNHNV; CDR2 reads YYDKDF (reference sequence). V dropped 7 bases and J dropped 1 base, with 11 bases sitting between them. The CDR3 loop reads CATTAVTSGNTIYF. DNA of the CDR3: TGTGCCACCACGGCGGTAACTTCTGGAAACACCATATATTTT.

This clone came up a few times. This chain's CDR3 is CASSQGLGSSGSHEQFF. The DNA for the CDR3 is TGTGCCAGCAGCCAAGGATTGGGGTCTAGCGGGAGTCATGAGCAGTTCTTC. The genes are TRBV4-2 and TRBJ2-1, with TRBD2 identical over 10 bases. Germline V CDR1 and CDR2: LGHNA, YNFKEQ. The CDR3 runs 17 residues. The trim removed 1 base at V and 8 bases at J, leaving 11 bases unmatched.

The J gene is TRBJ2-1, the V gene TRBV10-3; 10 nucleotides agree with TRBD2. The CDR3 sequence is 16 residues long. The V gene end was trimmed by 3 bases and the J gene end by 2 bases; junction bases not matched to a gene: 4. Germline lookup yields CDR1 ENHRY and CDR2 SYGVKD. CDR3 residues: CAISDPTSGTYNEQFF. The CDR3 DNA reads TGTGCCATCAGTGACCCCACTAGCGGGACCTACAATGAGCAGTTCTTC.

This clone came up a few times. This rearrangement joins TRBV9 to TRBJ1-2; TRBD1 matches 7 bases. CDR1 and CDR2 (germline): SGDLS, YYNGEE. The V and J ends lost 4 bases and 4 bases, in that order; junction bases with no gene match: 7. The length of the CDR3 is 14 residues. The CDR3 nucleotides read TGTGCCAGCAGCTACAACAGGGGAGGCTATGGCTACACCTTC. It yields the protein CASSYNRGGYGYTF.

This clone was counted once. V and J are TRBV30 and TRBJ1-1; 10 bases are shared with TRBD1. The CDR3 loop spans 17 amino acids. The germline V gene has CDR1 GTSNPN and CDR2 SVGIG (reference sequence). Trimming removed 3 bases from V and 2 bases from J; junction bases left unmatched: 12. CDR3 residues: CAWRPGDRGMRNTEAFF. The CDR3 nucleotides are TGTGCCTGGAGGCCGGGGGACAGGGGTATGAGAAACACTGAAGCTTTCTTT.

The chain couples TRBV6-1 to TRBJ1-2; D ambiguous. Germline loops: CDR1 MNHNS, CDR2 SASEGT. The CDR3 is made up of 22 amino acids. The V gene lost 2 bases and the J gene lost 0 bases, with 31 bases spanning the gap. The DNA for the CDR3 is TGTGCCAGCAGTGAATTCCACTCTCAGGTTATAGGCCACGGTAAAGCTAACTATGGCTACACCTTC. Its translation: CASSEFHSQVIGHGKANYGYTF.